These 15 T cell receptor beta chains were all obtained from the same sample, sequenced in a study of human T cells and chemical hapten exposure. TCRdb used MiXCR to reprocess the RACE reads, holding one entry per CDR3 protein. Of approximately 370,000 distinct CDR3 sequences in the sample, around 5.5% were seen once. Specified time point: pre-sensitization, week 0. As for treatment: therapeutic diphenylcyclopropenone sensitization with weekly scalp DPC. Source: whole blood, taken in connection with sensitization to the hapten diphenylcyclopropenone (DPC). The receptors originated from a woman aged 18-30 years with alopecia areata. Some clones in this sample may be carry-over from other donors' samples.

This clonotype was picked up many times. The genes are TRBV6-2 or TRBV6-3 and TRBJ2-7, with D perhaps matching TRBD1 (6 bases). The germline CDR1 and CDR2 sequences are MNHEY and SVGEGT. The CDR3 contains 14 residues. V lost 0 bases, J lost 8 bases, and 14 bases lay in between. CDR3 in amino acids: CASSYSAGGGKQYF. CDR3 nucleotides: TGTGCCAGCAGTTACTCCGCCGGTGGGGGCAAGCAGTACTTC.

This clonotype was counted many times. The V gene is TRBV3-1, the J gene TRBJ2-2; D is unresolved. CDR3 length equals 14 residues. Per germline, CDR1 LGHDT and CDR2 YNNKEL (reference sequence). V was trimmed by 0 bases and J by 4 bases, leaving 6 bases between them. The CDR3 DNA sequence: TGTGCCAGCAGCCAAGAGTCCTCCACCGGGGAGCTGTTTTTT. It encodes CASSQESSTGELFF.

This clonotype was seen a few times. The chain has TRBV20-1 and TRBJ1-5; D remains unclear. The length of the CDR3 is 15 residues. Germline-derived CDR1 and CDR2 are DFQATT and SNEGSKA (reference sequence). With 6 bases removed from V and 5 bases from J, the gap between germline ends came to 20 bases. CDR3 DNA: TGCAGTGCCCCCGCCGCGGGAAGGGTGGATCAGCCCCAGCATTTT. It yields the protein CSAPAAGRVDQPQHF.

The rearrangement joins TRBV18 to TRBJ2-7; D ambiguous. This CDR3 is 16 amino acids long. CDR1 and CDR2 from the germline V gene are KGHSH and LQKENI. V gave up 3 bases and J gave up 1 base, with 16 bases separating them. The CDR3 region is CASSPVDPILSYEQYF. The CDR3 bases are TGTGCCAGCTCACCGGTAGATCCCATCCTTTCCTACGAGCAGTACTTC.

This clonotype occurred a few times. This rearrangement joins TRBV9 to TRBJ2-5; D ambiguous. CDR3 length: 14 residues. The ends were cut back, 3 bases at V and 3 bases at J, with 12 bases in the middle. CDR1 is SGDLS and CDR2 is YYNGEE in the germline V gene. Here the CDR3 reads CASSAVWSEETQYF. CDR3 in DNA: TGTGCCAGCAGCGCGGTTTGGAGTGAAGAGACCCAGTACTTC.

This clonotype was seen ten or more times. This chain uses TRBV28 with TRBJ2-7; 8 nucleotides line up with TRBD2. Trimming took 2 bases from V and 2 from J; bases not matched to a gene: 2. The CDR3 spans 14 residues. Germline CDR1 is MDHEN and CDR2 is SYDVKM. The CDR3: CASSLGTRTYEQYF. The CDR3 DNA reads as TGTGCCAGCAGTTTAGGGACTAGAACCTACGAGCAGTACTTC.

This clonotype was recorded many times. J is TRBJ2-5 and V is TRBV5-4; TRBD2 matches at 7 bases. This CDR3 is built from 15 residues. The germline gives CDR1 SGHNT, CDR2 YYREEE (reference sequence). V gave up 3 bases and J gave up 1 base; unmatched junction bases: 6. CDR3 nucleotides: TGTGCCAGCAGCTCCATGCAGCGGGGCCAAGAGACCCAGTACTTC. Protein: CASSSMQRGQETQYF. Combining the CDR3 with reference TRBV5-4 and TRBJ2-5 gives the whole variable domain ETGVTQSPTHLIKTRGQQVTLRCSSQSGHNTVSWYQQALGQGPQFIFQYYREEENGRGNFPPRFSGLQFPNYSSELNVNALELDDSALYLCASSSMQRGQETQYFGPGTRLLVL.

The J gene is TRBJ1-6, the V gene TRBV5-1; TRBD1 aligns across 10 bases. Germline V lookup: CDR1 SGHRS, CDR2 YFSETQ. This CDR3 region has 15 residues. The junction had 5 bases not matched to a gene; V was cut back by 4 bases and J by 7 bases. The CDR3 loop is CASSVGQGGNSPLHF. The CDR3 region has the DNA TGCGCCAGCAGCGTCGGACAGGGGGGGAATTCACCCCTCCACTTT.

As for this clonotype: Being one base from a much bigger clone, this may be a read error. The rearrangement links TRBV7-9 to TRBJ1-2; D gene ambiguous. V lost 1 base, J lost 6 bases, and 12 bases lay in between. There are 14 residues in the CDR3. In germline, CDR1 is SEHNR, CDR2 FQNEAQ (reference sequence). In DNA form, the CDR3 reads TGTGCCAGCAGCTTAGAGGCGTCATACAATGGCTACACCTTC. Residues: CASSLEASYNGYTF.

This clonotype was seen a few times. The chain recombines TRBV20-1 with TRBJ1-5; D may be TRBD1 (5 bases). The CDR3 spans 14 residues. Germline CDR1 is DFQATT and CDR2 is SNEGSKA (reference sequence). Trimming stripped 5 bases from V and 1 base from J, with 12 bases between. This CDR3 reads CSAPGRTSNQPQHF. In nucleotides, the CDR3 is TGCAGTGCTCCGGGGCGGACCAGCAATCAGCCCCAGCATTTT.

This chain connects TRBV27 to TRBJ1-6; D ambiguous. Trimming took 3 bases from V and 7 from J, leaving 10 bases between them. The CDR3 runs to 14 residues. CDR1 and CDR2 from the germline V gene are MNHEY and SMNVEV (reference sequence). CDR3 region: CASSFSGNNSPLHF. CDR3 bases: TGTGCCAGCAGTTTTTCAGGCAACAATTCACCCCTCCACTTT.

This clonotype was found many times. The CDR3, as DNA: TGTGCCAGCAGCTACAGACAGGTTGGGTCCAACACCGGGGAGCTGTTTTTT. As protein: CASSYRQVGSNTGELFF. The chain is built from TRBV5-4 and TRBJ2-2, with a possible D match to TRBD1 (6 bases). The ends were cut back, 3 bases at V and 2 bases at J, with 17 bases in the middle. The germline CDR1 and CDR2 sequences are SGHNT and YYREEE (reference sequence). The CDR3 has 17 amino acids.

The rearrangement uses TRBV27 and TRBJ1-6; perhaps TRBD1 as D (5 bases). Germline CDR1 and CDR2: MNHEY and SMNVEV (reference sequence). V lost 2 bases to trimming and J lost 6 bases, with 8 bases between them. There are 14 residues in the CDR3. The CDR3 loop reads CASSLGRVNSPLHF. The DNA of the CDR3 is TGTGCCAGCAGTTTAGGCAGGGTTAATTCACCCCTCCACTTT.

In its sample, this clonotype was seen many times. This chain links TRBV2 with TRBJ1-2, with D maybe TRBD1 (5 bases). Germline loops: CDR1 SNHLY, CDR2 FYNNEI. V lost 2 bases to trimming and J lost 4 bases, with 11 bases between them. The CDR3 is made up of 14 amino acids. The CDR3 DNA reads TGTGCCAGCAGTGAAAGTGAGGGGTCCTATGGCTACACCTTC. Protein: CASSESEGSYGYTF.

This clonotype was counted at least ten times. The V call is TRBV5-6, the J call TRBJ2-5; tentatively, D is TRBD2 (5 bases). Deletions cut 2 bases from V and 3 bases from J, with 14 bases between. Looked up from germline, CDR1 is SGHDT and CDR2 is YYEEEE. The CDR3 sequence is 15 residues long. CDR3 coding DNA: TGTGCCAGCAGCTTCCGGGGTACCGGGGAAGAGACCCAGTACTTC. Translating it yields CASSFRGTGEETQYF. The entire variable domain, with the rest obtained from reference TRBV5-6 and TRBJ2-5, is as follows: DAGVTQSPTHLIKTRGQQVTLRCSPKSGHDTVSWYQQALGQGPQFIFQYYEEEERQRGNFPDRFSGHQFPNYSSELNVNALLLGDSALYLCASSFRGTGEETQYFGPGTRLLVL.